Below, 10 T cell receptor beta chains from the same sample are listed, as sequenced in a study of CD8+CD57+ T cells in acquired aplastic anemia. CD8+CD57+ cell expansion had been shown by flow cytometry in patients chosen for sequencing. Genomic DNA constituted the template upon which TCR beta VDJ and CDR3 profiling was performed. TCRdb redid the calling of the reads with MiXCR, one entry per CDR3 protein. The table records under 200,000 distinct CDR3 sequences, approximately 52% of them present only once. Source material: sorted CD4+, CD8+, or CD8+CD57+ T cells (not recorded which) from PBMCs. These receptors came from a human donor with aplastic anemia.

This clonotype was observed many times. The genes are TRBV19 and TRBJ1-3, with 10 positions matching TRBD1. CDR1 and CDR2 (germline): LNHDA, SQIVND (reference sequence). The CDR3 totals 16 residues. V gave up 4 bases and J gave up 3 bases; unmatched junction bases: 6. The CDR3 DNA reads as TGTGCCAGTAGTAAGAGACAGGGGGCTCATGGAAACACCATATATTTT. This codes for CASSKRQGAHGNTIYF.

For this clonotype: The junction differs from germline at one of its ends, possibly a read error. The chain couples TRBV7-2 to TRBJ1-4, with a tentative D call TRBD1 (5 bases). The germline gives CDR1 SGHTA, CDR2 FQGNSA. The CDR3 loop spans 16 amino acids. In nucleotides, the CDR3 is TGTGCCAGCAGTTACTCCCCAGCGGGGGGTGATGAAAGACTGTTTTTT. This gives the protein CASSYSPAGGDERLFF.

The genes are TRBV7-9 and TRBJ2-7; unclear D gene. V lost 4 bases and J lost 3, with 10 bases in between. Germline CDR1 reads SEHNR; CDR2 reads FQNEAQ (reference sequence). The CDR3 loop spans 13 amino acids. The CDR3 region is CASSSPSDYEQYF. The CDR3 DNA reads as TGTGCCAGCAGCTCCCCGAGCGACTACGAGCAGTACTTC.

V usage is TRBV20-1 and J usage is TRBJ1-6, with D tentatively TRBD1 (6 bases). V was clipped by 3 bases and J by 7 bases, with 16 bases between them. Germline V CDR1 and CDR2: DFQATT, SNEGSKA (reference sequence). The CDR3 sequence is 15 residues long. DNA for the CDR3: TGCAGTGCTAGGACGAAGAATACAGGGAATTCACCCCTCCACTTT. This translates into CSARTKNTGNSPLHF.

This clonotype was seen a few times. The gene calls are TRBV7-8 and TRBJ2-7, with D unresolved. In germline, CDR1 is SGHVS, CDR2 FQNEAQ. CDR3 length: 12 residues. Trimming took off 2 bases at V and 5 bases at J, with 7 bases between the two ends. The CDR3 nucleotides read TGTGCCAGCAGCTTAATTCGCCACGAGCAGTACTTC. It encodes CASSLIRHEQYF.

The CDR3 nucleotides read TGTGCCAGCAGGGCTCAAAACAGCGCTGAAGCTTTCTTT. It specifies CASRAQNSAEAFF. The chain joins TRBV27 to TRBJ1-1; D gene ambiguous. Trimming shortened V by 6 bases and J by 6 bases, and 14 bases separated the two germline ends. This CDR3 comprises 13 residues. Germline V gene sequence: CDR1 MNHEY, CDR2 SMNVEV (reference sequence).

This clonotype was picked up a small number of times. In nucleotides, the CDR3 is TGTGCCATCAGTGAGGTCGGTACAGGGAAAGAGACCCAGTACTTC. This sequence encodes CAISEVGTGKETQYF. The chain has TRBV10-3 and TRBJ2-5; possibly TRBD1 for D (6 bases). Germline V gene sequence: CDR1 ENHRY, CDR2 SYGVKD. This CDR3 spans 15 amino acids. V shed 2 bases and J shed 3 bases, with 13 bases lying between them.

This chain connects TRBV3-1 to TRBJ1-5; 7 bases match TRBD1. V lost 1 base and J lost 6; bases outside the gene matches: 3. Germline-derived CDR1 and CDR2 are LGHDT and YNNKEL (reference sequence). The CDR3 is 14 amino acids. The CDR3 here is CASSQGTGGQPQHF. CDR3 nucleotide sequence: TGTGCCAGCAGCCAAGGGACAGGCGGTCAGCCCCAGCATTTT.

This clonotype has more than one count but fewer than ten. The chain recombines TRBV5-6 with TRBJ1-1; perhaps TRBD1 as D (6 bases). Germline values: CDR1 SGHDT, CDR2 YYEEEE. The CDR3 totals 18 residues. With 1 base removed from V and 3 bases from J, the gap between germline ends came to 22 bases. CDR3 bases: TGTGCCAGCAGCTTGAAGGGGGGCCTCCTACTGAGAGACACTGAAGCTTTCTTT. Encoded protein: CASSLKGGLLLRDTEAFF.

This clonotype was recorded once. The genes are TRBV19 and TRBJ1-2; unclear D gene. This CDR3 is built from 13 residues. Trimming removed 7 bases at V and 4 bases at J, with 13 bases between. Looked up from germline, CDR1 is LNHDA and CDR2 is SQIVND (reference sequence). CDR3 amino acids: CASTPRSPYGYTF. CDR3 nucleotide sequence: TGTGCCAGTACCCCTAGGTCCCCCTATGGCTACACCTTC.